The 22 T cell receptor beta chains presented below share a single source sample, sequenced in a study of T cells after yellow fever vaccination. TCRdb fed the 5' RACE reads into MiXCR, producing one record per CDR3 protein. The profile shows a few hundred thousand distinct CDR3 sequences, approximately 13% of them singletons. This material consisted of CD4+ T cells sorted from PBMCs, taken 15 days after the yellow fever booster vaccination. Receptor source: a man between 18 and 29 years old who received the YFV17D yellow fever vaccine.

V and J are TRBV28 and TRBJ2-3, with D maybe TRBD1 (5 bases). The V gene's germline CDR1 is MDHEN and CDR2 SYDVKM. With 3 bases removed from V and 6 bases from J, the gap between germline ends came to 13 bases. CDR3 size: 14 residues. The CDR3 sequence: CASSFRAITDTQYF. In DNA form, the CDR3 reads TGTGCCAGCAGTTTCAGGGCCATCACGGATACGCAGTATTTT.

The chain links TRBV20-1 to TRBJ1-5; perhaps TRBD1 as D (6 bases). Looked up from germline, CDR1 is DFQATT and CDR2 is SNEGSKA (reference sequence). V was shortened by 7 bases and J by 3 bases, with 13 bases between the two germline ends. The CDR3 contains 13 residues. The CDR3, as DNA: TGCAGTGTTTCGGACAGAGTCAATCAGCCCCAGCATTTT. The encoded protein is CSVSDRVNQPQHF.

The chain employs TRBV9 and TRBJ2-5; 14 positions match TRBD2. The CDR3 runs to 16 residues. Trimming took 4 bases from V and 5 from J; bases not matched to a gene: 7. Per germline, CDR1 SGDLS and CDR2 YYNGEE. Written as DNA, the CDR3 is TGTGCCAGCAGCCCTCGACTAGCGGGGGGGCCGGAGACCCAGTACTTC. Its protein product is CASSPRLAGGPETQYF.

This clonotype has only a few counts. The chain combines TRBV28 with TRBJ1-1; D is uncertain. Germline CDR1 is MDHEN and CDR2 is SYDVKM. Trimming took 3 bases from V and 6 from J, leaving 11 bases between them. The CDR3 runs 13 residues. The CDR3 region has the DNA TGTGCCAGCAGTTTGGGGATTCTCTCTGAAGCTTTCTTT. Its protein product is CASSLGILSEAFF. Drawing the rest from reference TRBV28 and TRBJ1-1, the complete variable domain is DVKVTQSSRYLVKRTGEKVFLECVQDMDHENMFWYRQDPGLGLRLIYFSYDVKMKEKGDIPEGYSVSREKKERFSLILESASTNQTSMYLCASSLGILSEAFFGQGTRLTVV.

This chain joins TRBV7-2 and TRBJ1-2; D uncertain. Trimming removed 3 bases from V and 2 bases from J, with 10 bases in between. CDR3 length equals 14 residues. Germline V lookup: CDR1 SGHTA, CDR2 FQGNSA. The CDR3 sequence is CASSFLGRNYGYTF. Written as DNA, the CDR3 is TGTGCCAGCAGCTTTCTCGGGCGGAACTATGGCTACACCTTC.

The chain uses TRBV7-8 and TRBJ2-6, with D maybe TRBD1 (7 bases). V shed 4 bases and J shed 0 bases, with 13 bases lying between them. The CDR3 has 17 residues. Germline V lookup: CDR1 SGHVS, CDR2 FQNEAQ. Written as DNA, the CDR3 is TGTGCCAGCAGCTCTCAGGGGGGCCTCTCTGGGGCCAACGTCCTGACTTTC. It specifies CASSSQGGLSGANVLTF.

This clonotype came up a few times. The chain couples TRBV7-3 to TRBJ1-2; D gene uncertain. Germline V gene data show CDR1 as SGHTA and CDR2 as FQGTGA. This CDR3 has 12 amino acids. Trimming stripped 5 bases from V and 7 bases from J, with 11 bases between. The CDR3 DNA is TGTGCCAGCAGCACAAACTCGGGTGGCTACACCTTC. This gives the protein CASSTNSGGYTF.

This clonotype has more than one count but fewer than ten. The V gene is TRBV6-2 or TRBV6-3, the J gene TRBJ2-2, with a possible D match to TRBD2 (6 bases). CDR1 is MNHEY and CDR2 is SVGEGT in the germline V gene. The CDR3 is 14 residues long. The ends were cut back, 6 bases at V and 1 base at J, with 9 bases in the middle. The CDR3 bases are TGTGCCAGCAGACGCGGGGTGAACACCGGGGAGCTGTTTTTT. Protein: CASRRGVNTGELFF.

This clonotype was counted only a few times. The V and J genes are TRBV5-1 and TRBJ2-1; TRBD1 might be the D (6 bases). Trimming took 4 bases from V and 5 from J, leaving 16 bases between them. The CDR3 is made up of 15 amino acids. Germline CDR1 and CDR2: SGHRS and YFSETQ. The CDR3 DNA is TGCGCCAGCAGCCAGAATCCGACAGGTAACAATGAGCAGTTCTTC. This sequence encodes CASSQNPTGNNEQFF. Supplemented by reference TRBV5-1 and TRBJ2-1, the full variable domain reads KAGVTQTPRYLIKTRGQQVTLSCSPISGHRSVSWYQQTPGQGLQFLFEYFSETQRNKGNFPGRFSGRQFSNSRSEMNVSTLELGDSALYLCASSQNPTGNNEQFFGPGTRLTVL.

The V gene is TRBV7-2, the J gene TRBJ2-2, with D perhaps TRBD1 (5 bases). CDR1 is SGHTA and CDR2 is FQGNSA in the germline V gene. The V end was cut by 8 bases, the J end by 6 bases, with 16 bases between. CDR3 size: 14 residues. The CDR3 is CASGVGWGAGELFF. The CDR3 DNA reads as TGTGCCAGCGGCGTGGGGTGGGGCGCCGGGGAGCTGTTTTTT.

This clonotype was counted only a few times. The V call is TRBV29-1, the J call TRBJ2-3; D uncertain. This CDR3 has 12 residues. CDR1 and CDR2 from the germline V gene are SQVTM and ANQGSEA. The ends were cut back, 4 bases at V and 2 bases at J, with 7 bases in the middle. CDR3: CSVAQPTDTQYF. In DNA form, the CDR3 reads TGCAGCGTTGCACAGCCCACAGATACGCAGTATTTT.

The CDR3 protein is CASSEDFTNSPLHF. CDR3 nucleotide sequence: TGTGCCAGCAGTGAAGACTTCACGAATTCACCCCTCCACTTT. This chain connects TRBV6-1 to TRBJ1-6; no clear D gene. The ends were cut back, 1 base at V and 7 bases at J, with 8 bases in the middle. Germline CDR1 MNHNS, CDR2 SASEGT. The CDR3 has 14 amino acids.

This chain uses TRBV11-2 with TRBJ2-4; D possibly corresponds to TRBD1 (6 bases). Germline lookup yields CDR1 SGHAT and CDR2 FQNNGV. The CDR3 runs 18 residues. V lost 5 bases, J lost 0 bases, and 20 bases lay in between. CDR3 DNA: TGTGCCAGCAGCCCGGGTCGGACAGCCCTAATAGCCAAAAACATTCAGTACTTC. The encoded protein is CASSPGRTALIAKNIQYF.

This clonotype was recorded a few times. The chain is built from TRBV12-3 or TRBV12-4 and TRBJ2-7; either TRBD1 or TRBD2 may fit D (5 bases each). The CDR3 sequence is 13 residues long. V lost 8 bases, J lost 2 bases, and 13 bases lay in between. The CDR3 is CASHRDGAYEQYF. The CDR3 region has the DNA TGTGCCAGCCACCGGGACGGGGCCTACGAGCAGTACTTC.

This clonotype has just a few counts. V gene TRBV11-2 combines with J gene TRBJ2-3; 9 bases match TRBD2. V was pared by 4 bases and J by 5 bases, with 10 bases of the junction left unmatched. The CDR3 length is 16 residues. From germline, CDR1 is SGHAT and CDR2 FQNNGV. As DNA, the CDR3 is TGTGCCAGCAGCTCGGGACGGGGCGGGGGGGAAGATACGCAGTATTTT. Protein product: CASSSGRGGGEDTQYF.

This clonotype was observed a handful of times. The V and J genes are TRBV20-1 and TRBJ2-5; 8 nucleotides align to TRBD1. The V segment lost 3 bases and the J segment 4 bases; nucleotides outside the gene matches: 7. The CDR3 contains 14 residues. Germline CDR1 and CDR2: DFQATT and SNEGSKA (reference sequence). This CDR3 is CSARIPGGGETQYF. The CDR3 DNA sequence: TGCAGTGCTAGGATACCAGGGGGCGGAGAGACCCAGTACTTC.

This clonotype was counted ten times or more. The chain links TRBV4-3 to TRBJ2-6, with D perhaps TRBD1 or TRBD2 (5 bases each). The CDR3 runs 16 residues. Germline V gives CDR1 LGHNA, CDR2 YSLEER. V was pared by 2 bases and J by 1 base, with 9 bases between. CDR3 sequence reads: CASSQFGGSGANVLTF. The CDR3, as DNA: TGCGCCAGCAGCCAATTTGGGGGTTCTGGGGCCAACGTCCTGACTTTC.

This clonotype was observed a few times. The chain carries TRBV5-6 and TRBJ2-3; 9 bases fit TRBD2. From germline, CDR1 is SGHDT and CDR2 YYEEEE. J lost 2 bases, V lost 0 bases, and 7 bases had no gene match. The CDR3 contains 17 residues. CDR3 nucleotides: TGTGCCAGCAGCTTGGTTCCCCTAGCGGGGCTCACAGATACGCAGTATTTT. Residues: CASSLVPLAGLTDTQYF.

This clonotype has more than one count but fewer than ten. This rearrangement joins TRBV20-1 to TRBJ2-5; no definite D call. The V end lost 0 bases, the J end lost 4 bases, and 12 bases lay between the germline ends. The CDR3 is 14 amino acids. The germline V gene encodes CDR1 DFQATT and CDR2 SNEGSKA (reference sequence). The CDR3 loop is CSARDRNGLETQYF. The CDR3 nucleotides read TGCAGTGCTAGAGACAGGAACGGGTTAGAGACCCAGTACTTC.

This clonotype turned up a few times. The chain couples TRBV29-1 to TRBJ2-3; D might be TRBD1 (6 bases). V was cut by 4 bases and J by 4 bases, with 24 bases left in between. Germline CDR1 and CDR2: SQVTM and ANQGSEA. This CDR3 is built from 17 residues. In DNA form, the CDR3 reads TGCAGCGTTGCCAGAAGTATGGACAGTATTTATTCAGATACGCAGTATTTT. Amino acids: CSVARSMDSIYSDTQYF.

This clonotype was found many times. The chain employs TRBV7-9 and TRBJ2-2; unclear D gene. The V end was cut by 11 bases, the J end by 6 bases, with 19 bases between. Per the germline V gene, CDR1 is SEHNR and CDR2 is FQNEAQ (reference sequence). The CDR3 loop spans 14 amino acids. In DNA, the CDR3 is TGTGCCGCAGATTCTGAAGCCGGCTCCGGGGAGCTGTTTTTT. Protein product: CAADSEAGSGELFF.

Only a few counts were recorded for this clonotype. One end of the junction fails to match germline, which may point to a read error. The chain couples TRBV9 to TRBJ2-4, with TRBD1 as a possible D gene (6 bases). This CDR3 contains 14 residues. Looked up from germline, CDR1 is SGDLS and CDR2 is YYNGEE. CDR3 sequence: CASSVGTAQNIQYF. The DNA of the CDR3 is TGTGCCAGCAGCGTAGGGACAGCCCAAAACATTCAGTACTTC.